The rows below give T cell receptor beta chains drawn from one sample of a study of technical replicates of blood from a handful of donors. Using immunoSEQ multiplex PCR, the repertoire was profiled, and TCRdb retains in-frame clones only, with some absent. The top ten clones hold approximately 4% of a sample with about 57,000 clones, roughly 93% of them seen once. The sample consisted of PBMCs. Receptor source: a human donor in good health. Some clones in this sample may be carry-over from other donors' samples. The CDR3 runs from the conserved cysteine through the conserved F or W. A D gene is named only where the DNA matches it firmly. Some rows have no size entry. The others give once, few or many, or a class for an expanded clone.

D gene | clone size | J gene | V gene | CDR3 DNA | CDR3 protein
TRBD2 | - | TRBJ2-2 | TRBV6-5 | TGTGCCAGCAGTTCGCGGGAGATGAACACCGGGGAGCTGTTTTTT | CASSSREMNTGELFF
TRBD2 | - | TRBJ2-3 | TRBV5-6 | TGTGCCAGCAGCTTGGTTGGGATAGCGGGACACACCACAGATACGCAGTATTTT | CASSLVGIAGHTTDTQYF
- | - | TRBJ2-1 | TRBV7-9 | TGTGCCAGCAGCTCCGGACGGGGCTACAATGAGCAGTTCTTC | CASSSGRGYNEQFF
- | - | TRBJ2-1 | TRBV7-8 | TGTGCCAGCAGCCTTAGAATCGATTCCTACAATGAGCAGTTCTTC | CASSLRIDSYNEQFF
- | - | TRBJ2-1 | TRBV6-4 | TGTGCCAGCAGTGACTCGGCGGGAACCTACAATGAGCAGTTCTTC | CASSDSAGTYNEQFF
- | - | TRBJ1-4 | TRBV19 | TGTGCCAGTTCCAGGGACTCTTGGGAAAAACTGTTTTTT | CASSRDSWEKLFF
TRBD2 | - | TRBJ2-5 | TRBV4-1 | TGCGCCAGCAGCCCCCTTGTGTCGTTAGCGGGGAGGGATCAAGAGACCCAGTACTTC | CASSPLVSLAGRDQETQYF
TRBD2 | - | TRBJ2-7 | TRBV7-2 | TGTGCCAGCAGTTTGGGACTAGCGGGGTTCGAGCAGTACTTC | CASSLGLAGFEQYF
- | - | TRBJ1-2 | TRBV5-6 | TGTGCCAGCAGCCCGGCCGACAGGAACTATGGCTACACCTTC | CASSPADRNYGYTF
TRBD1 | - | TRBJ2-1 | TRBV9 | TGTGCCAGCAGCGTCCGGGACAGGGACTACAATGAGCAGTTCTTC | CASSVRDRDYNEQFF
- | - | TRBJ2-7 | TRBV29-1 | TGCAGCGTTGGCGGGGGCCGTCTTAAAACCTACGAGCAGTACTTC | CSVGGGRLKTYEQYF
TRBD2 | - | TRBJ2-5 | TRBV5-1 | TGCGCCAGCAGCTTGGGACTAGCGGGCTTCCAAGAGACCCAGTACTTC | CASSLGLAGFQETQYF
- | - | TRBJ2-7 | TRBV7-9 | TGTGCCAGCAGCCTCTTCCCCTACGAGCAGTACTTC | CASSLFPYEQYF
- | - | TRBJ2-7 | TRBV7-9 | TGTGCCAGCAGCCCCCAGGGGAACGAGCAGTACTTC | CASSPQGNEQYF
- | - | TRBJ2-7 | TRBV4-3 | TGCGCCAGCAGCCAAGGACACGTAGGGGTCCCAATCTCCTACGAGCAGTACTTC | CASSQGHVGVPISYEQYF
- | - | TRBJ2-5 | TRBV7-9 | TGTGCCAGCAGCTTGCCGGATAGCCTTCAAGAGACCCAGTACTTC | CASSLPDSLQETQYF
TRBD2 | - | TRBJ2-1 | TRBV5-6 | TGTGCCAGCAGTTTCCGACTAGCGGGGAAATACAATGAGCAGTTCTTC | CASSFRLAGKYNEQFF
- | - | TRBJ1-2 | TRBV19 | TGTGCCAGTAGTGAGGATGGCTACACCTTC | CASSEDGYTF
TRBD2 | - | TRBJ2-5 | TRBV4-3 | TGCGCCAGCAGCCCCGCCGGGGGACTAGCGGGGGGGCCTGGAGAGACCCAGTACTTC | CASSPAGGLAGGPGETQYF
TRBD2 | - | TRBJ2-1 | TRBV5-6 | TGTGCCAGCAGCGGACTCCCGGGACTAGCTGCCAATATCGGTGAGCAGTTCTTC | CASSGLPGLAANIGEQFF
TRBD1 | - | TRBJ1-2 | TRBV7-6 | TGTGCCAGCAGCTTAGTGCCAGGGGGCAACTATGGCTACACCTTC | CASSLVPGGNYGYTF
- | - | TRBJ2-7 | TRBV25-1 | TGTGCCAGCAGTGATACGTGGGGGCGGTACTTC | CASSDTWGRYF
TRBD2 | - | TRBJ2-5 | TRBV9 | TGTGCCAGCAGCGCGACTAGCGGGAGCGGAGAGACCCAGTACTTC | CASSATSGSGETQYF
- | - | TRBJ2-7 | TRBV5-1 | TGCGCCAGCAGCTTGGCGGGGAGGAGCGAGCAGTACTTC | CASSLAGRSEQYF
TRBD2 | - | TRBJ2-7 | TRBV7-3 | TGTGCCAGCAGCTTAACGCCAGTTAGCGGGAGTGGCGAGCAGTACTTC | CASSLTPVSGSGEQYF
- | - | TRBJ2-5 | TRBV15 | TGTGCCACCAGCACTAGCAAAGAGACCCAGTACTTC | CATSTSKETQYF
- | few | TRBJ1-1 | TRBV30 | TGTGCCTGGAGTGTAGCCCAGAACACTGAAGCTTTCTTT | CAWSVAQNTEAFF
- | - | TRBJ1-2 | TRBV30 | TGTGCCTGGAGTGGTGGAGCGGATGGCTACACCTTC | CAWSGGADGYTF
TRBD1 | - | TRBJ1-4 | TRBV5-1 | TGCGCCAGCAGCTTGGGGGACAGCTCAACTAATGAAAAACTGTTTTTT | CASSLGDSSTNEKLFF
- | - | TRBJ2-2 | TRBV7-2 | TGTGCCAGCAGCCCACAGGGAACCGGGGAGCTGTTTTTT | CASSPQGTGELFF
- | - | TRBJ1-1 | TRBV19 | TGTGCCAGTAGTATCCGGGAGAACACTGAAGCTTTCTTT | CASSIRENTEAFF
- | - | TRBJ2-7 | TRBV18 | TGTGCCAGCTCACCACCGTCGCAGGGCCGTAACGAGCAGTACTTC | CASSPPSQGRNEQYF
TRBD1 | - | TRBJ1-2 | TRBV7-6 | TGTGCCAGCAGCTTAGCGGGACAGGATCCGAATGGCTACACCTTC | CASSLAGQDPNGYTF